This T cell receptor (beta chain) was recorded in a study of T cells in Graves' hyperthyroidism and ophthalmopathy. Study context: Peripheral blood collection took place at initial diagnosis, before any treatment.

Study-level results: Most thyroid-expanded clonotypes above 0.001 were also found in blood.

This clonotype was found many times. The target antigen is unknown. Amplified regions were TCR beta CDR3 sequences from RNA transcripts. The study used the HTBI primer set for a first-round RT-PCR of the TCR CDR3. In TCRdb, the multiplex PCR reads were re-called with MiXCR into one record per CDR3 protein. The sample yields roughly 350,000 distinct CDR3 sequences, about 14% seen once. Each diagnosis was grounded in clinical symptoms, serum thyroxine and TRAb, thyroid ultrasound, and orbital computed tomography. The CDR3 has 12 amino acids. The germline CDR1 and CDR2 sequences are SNHLY and FYNNEI. J was trimmed by 3 bases and V by 6 bases; bases with no gene match: 2.

This clonotype was obtained from a woman aged 25 to 45 with Graves' ophthalmopathy. The rearrangement links TRBV2 to TRBJ2-7; 7 bases agree with TRBD1. The material sequenced was blood. DNA of the CDR3: TGTGCCAGCAGGGGGACAGTCTACGAGCAGTACTTC. This translates into CASRGTVYEQYF.